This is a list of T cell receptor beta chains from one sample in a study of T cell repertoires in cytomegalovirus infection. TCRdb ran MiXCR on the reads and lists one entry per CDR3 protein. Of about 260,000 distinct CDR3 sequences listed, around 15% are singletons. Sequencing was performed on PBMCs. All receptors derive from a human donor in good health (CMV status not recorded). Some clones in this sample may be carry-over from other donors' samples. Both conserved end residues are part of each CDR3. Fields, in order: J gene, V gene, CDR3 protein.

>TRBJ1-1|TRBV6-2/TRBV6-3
CASSSPNTEAFF
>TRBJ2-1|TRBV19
CASSISGGRFHNEQFF
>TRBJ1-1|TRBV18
CASSPPSGTTEAFF
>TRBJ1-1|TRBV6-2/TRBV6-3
CASSYSGTMNTEAFF
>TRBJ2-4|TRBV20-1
CSAGRVRGSQRPEQHF
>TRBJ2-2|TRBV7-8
CASSLLSGGTGELFF
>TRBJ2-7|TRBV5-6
CASSQSGTSSYEQYF
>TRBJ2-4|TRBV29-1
CSVAERANIQYF
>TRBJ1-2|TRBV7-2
CASRLDKGVRGYTF
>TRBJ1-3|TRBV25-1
CASSSRGIAILGNTIYF
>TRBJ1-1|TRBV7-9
CASSLGTGAFF
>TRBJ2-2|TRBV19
CASSTKDRFTGELFF
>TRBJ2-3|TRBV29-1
CSVETASGRGDTQYF
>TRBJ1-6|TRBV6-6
CASRTGSSYNSPLHF
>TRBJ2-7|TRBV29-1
CSVEDHYGYEQYF
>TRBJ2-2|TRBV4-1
CASSQDRQGAQTGELFF
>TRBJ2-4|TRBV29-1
CSAADGAPNIQYF
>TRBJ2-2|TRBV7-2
CASSTASGMNTGELFF
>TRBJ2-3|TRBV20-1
CSVLAGITDTQYF
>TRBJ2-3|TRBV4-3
CASSPVISTDTQYF
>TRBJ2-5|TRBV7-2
CASSLASGRLQETQYF
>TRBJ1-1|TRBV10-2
CASSDPGGKNTEAFF
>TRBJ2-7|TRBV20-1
CSAPRPSSSYEQYF
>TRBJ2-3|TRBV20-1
CSASITDTQYF
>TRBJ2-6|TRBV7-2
CASSQNSLLSGANVLTF
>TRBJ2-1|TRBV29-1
CSGGGGPYNEQFF
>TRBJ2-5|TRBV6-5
CASSLGQGGVQETQYF
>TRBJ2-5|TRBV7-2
CASSLALGTSGPVETQYF
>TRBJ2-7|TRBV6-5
CASSYRDGAPHEQYF
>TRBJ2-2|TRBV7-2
CASSLGGSRTGELFF
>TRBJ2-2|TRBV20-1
CSAREVVRLHTGELFF
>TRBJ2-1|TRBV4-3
CASSHTALDRANEQFF
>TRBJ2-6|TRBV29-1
CSVETGNGANVLTF
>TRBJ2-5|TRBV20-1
CSARDGAQLQETQYF
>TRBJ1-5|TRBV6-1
CASSGAGTASNQPQHF
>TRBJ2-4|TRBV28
CASSRQGHDIQYF
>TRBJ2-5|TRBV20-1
CSAGKLATETQYF
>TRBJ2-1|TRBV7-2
CASSRAGTSIYNEQFF
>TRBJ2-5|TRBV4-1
CASSQGLRGGETQYF
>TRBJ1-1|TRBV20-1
CSARDRKKGEGTEAFF
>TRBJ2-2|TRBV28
CASSLEIGVAGELFF
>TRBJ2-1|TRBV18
CASSGLAGGKNEQFF
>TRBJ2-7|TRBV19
CASSFAGTSYYEQYF
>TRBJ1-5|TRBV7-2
CASSSLLGGQPQHF
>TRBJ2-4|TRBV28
CASLPRSKNIQYF
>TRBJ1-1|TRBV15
CATSRDLGEGTEAFF
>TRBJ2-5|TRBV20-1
CSAPGTSAQETQYF
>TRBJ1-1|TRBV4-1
CASSHQVIQRMNTEAFF
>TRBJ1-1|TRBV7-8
CASSNLGLNTEAFF
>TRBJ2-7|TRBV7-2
CASKKGTGWAEQYF
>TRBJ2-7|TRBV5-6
CASSFGGPGEQYF
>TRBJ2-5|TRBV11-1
CASSWTSQETQYF
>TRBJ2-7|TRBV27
CASSSSEDRYEQYF
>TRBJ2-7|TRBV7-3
CASSLGTSGGYEQYF